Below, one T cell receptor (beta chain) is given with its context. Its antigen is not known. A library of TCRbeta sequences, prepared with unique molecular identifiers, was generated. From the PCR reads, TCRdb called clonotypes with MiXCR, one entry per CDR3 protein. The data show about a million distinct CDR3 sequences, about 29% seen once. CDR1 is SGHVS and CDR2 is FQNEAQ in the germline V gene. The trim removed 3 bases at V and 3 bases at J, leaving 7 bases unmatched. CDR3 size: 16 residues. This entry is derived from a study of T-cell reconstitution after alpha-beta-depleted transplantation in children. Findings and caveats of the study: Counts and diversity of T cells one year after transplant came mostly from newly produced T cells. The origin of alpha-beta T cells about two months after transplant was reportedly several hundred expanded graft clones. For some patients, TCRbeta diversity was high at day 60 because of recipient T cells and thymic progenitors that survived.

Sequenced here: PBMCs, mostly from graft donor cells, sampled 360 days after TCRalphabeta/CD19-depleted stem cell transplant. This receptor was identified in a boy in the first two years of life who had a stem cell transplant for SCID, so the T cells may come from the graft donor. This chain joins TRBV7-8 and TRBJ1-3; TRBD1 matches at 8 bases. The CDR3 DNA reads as TGTGCCAGCAGCTTGGGCAGGGGGCGAGATGGAAACACCATATATTTT. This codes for CASSLGRGRDGNTIYF.